A selection of T cell receptor beta chains follows, all from one sample in a study of blood T cell repertoires in COVID-19. Repertoires were generated with immunoSEQ multiplex PCR, while TCRdb's copy carries only in-frame clones and drops some. The sample has around 340,000 clones; about nine tenths are singletons. Material: PBMCs or T cells enriched from blood (not recorded which). The receptors come from a woman in her thirties who had been exposed to COVID-19. Both conserved end residues are part of each CDR3. A D gene is named only where the DNA matches it firmly. For some rows the clone size is stated as once, few or many, or as a class when expanded; others skip it.

D gene,V gene,J gene,clone size,CDR3 DNA,CDR3 protein
NA,TRBV7-2,TRBJ2-7,once,TGTGCCAGCCTTTCCGGAAGGGGATACTCCTACGAGCAGTACTTC,CASLSGRGYSYEQYF
TRBD2,TRBV9,TRBJ2-5,NA,TGTGCCAGCAGCGTAGGGCTAGCGGGCACAGAGACCCAGTACTTC,CASSVGLAGTETQYF
NA,TRBV29-1,TRBJ2-7,NA,TGCAGCGTAGCAAGTAGCGGTCCTACCTACGAGCAGTACTTC,CSVASSGPTYEQYF
NA,TRBV3-1/TRBV3-2,TRBJ1-1,NA,TGTGCCAGCAGCCAAGAGTTGAGGTTCATGAACACTGAAGCTTTCTTT,CASSQELRFMNTEAFF
TRBD2,TRBV2,TRBJ2-5,NA,TGTGCCAGCAGTGAATCTAGCGGGAGGGCCGAATGGGAGACCCAGTACTTC,CASSESSGRAEWETQYF
TRBD2,TRBV6-5,TRBJ2-1,NA,TGTGCCAGCAGTTACCCTAGCGGAGACTCCTACAATGAGCAGTTCTTC,CASSYPSGDSYNEQFF
NA,TRBV19,TRBJ1-5,NA,TGTGCCAGTAGTATTTGGAGCAATAGCAATCAGCCCCAGCATTTT,CASSIWSNSNQPQHF
TRBD2,TRBV11-2,TRBJ2-5,NA,TGTGCCAGCAGCTCGACTAGCGGGAGCCCAGAGACCCAGTACTTC,CASSSTSGSPETQYF
NA,TRBV7-2,TRBJ2-3,NA,TGTGCCGGGGGGGCTAGCGAGAGCACAGATACGCAGTATTTT,CAGGASESTDTQYF
TRBD1,TRBV7-7,TRBJ1-4,NA,TGTGCTAGCAGCTTAGGACAGGGTAGTGAAAAACTGTTTTTT,CASSLGQGSEKLFF
TRBD1,TRBV30,TRBJ1-2,NA,TGTGCCTGGAGTGTCGGGACAGGGGGCGGTGGCTACACCTTC,CAWSVGTGGGGYTF
TRBD2,TRBV10-3,TRBJ2-7,NA,TGTGCCATCAGTGCGGGACTAGCCCGCGAGCAGTACTTC,CAISAGLAREQYF
TRBD1,TRBV28,TRBJ1-1,NA,TGTGCCAGCAGTTGGGACCGGGACAGTAGTTTCACTGAAGCTTTCTTT,CASSWDRDSSFTEAFF
NA,TRBV5-1,TRBJ2-1,NA,TGCGCCAGCAGCTTGGTCTGGGTCCTGGACAGTAGGGGCAATGAGCAGTTCTTC,CASSLVWVLDSRGNEQFF
TRBD1,TRBV27,TRBJ1-2,NA,TGTGCCAGCAGTTTCGGACAGGGCGGGCTATATGGCTACACCTTC,CASSFGQGGLYGYTF
NA,TRBV5-1,TRBJ1-2,NA,TGCGCCAGCAGCTTGTTGGGGGCTCGGGAGGCCGTCGGTTCCTATGGCTACACCTTC,CASSLLGAREAVGSYGYTF
TRBD2,TRBV11-2,TRBJ2-3,NA,TGTGCCAGCAGCCGAATAGCGGGAGTAGGCACAGATACGCAGTATTTT,CASSRIAGVGTDTQYF
TRBD1,TRBV7-9,TRBJ2-3,NA,TGTGCCAGCAGCCCGACAGGGGGCGCATCGGATACGCAGTATTTT,CASSPTGGASDTQYF
NA,TRBV5-1,TRBJ1-1,once,TGCGCCAGCAGCTTGGGGCTCGGGGAAAGGACTGAAGCTTTCTTT,CASSLGLGERTEAFF
NA,TRBV12-3/TRBV12-4,TRBJ1-5,NA,TGTGCCAGCAGTCCCTCGAGGTGGCAGCCCCAGCATTTT,CASSPSRWQPQHF
TRBD1,TRBV14,TRBJ1-1,NA,TGTGCCAGCAGCTACCGACCTTGGACAGGGGCTCTAGCTTTCTTT,CASSYRPWTGALAFF
TRBD2,TRBV14,TRBJ2-7,once,TGTGCCAGCAGCCCGTCCGGGAGGGCCGGCTACGAGCAGTACTTC,CASSPSGRAGYEQYF
NA,TRBV6-5,TRBJ2-5,NA,TGTGCCAGCAGGAGAACAGGGACCCTTCAAGAGACCCAGTACTTC,CASRRTGTLQETQYF
NA,TRBV5-5,TRBJ1-2,NA,TGTGCCAGCAGCTTGGAAGGGGGAAGTGGCTACACCTTC,CASSLEGGSGYTF
NA,TRBV6-1,TRBJ1-5,NA,TGTGCCAGCAGTGAAAATGTCGGGATGGGCAATCAGCCCCAGCATTTT,CASSENVGMGNQPQHF
NA,TRBV2,TRBJ2-7,once,TGTGCCAGCGGACTCTCAGGTCTGCTCGGCGAGCAGTACTTC,CASGLSGLLGEQYF
TRBD1,TRBV5-1,TRBJ1-2,NA,TGCGCCAGCAGCTCGGGACAGGGGGCGTGGGGCTACACCTTC,CASSSGQGAWGYTF
NA,TRBV12-3/TRBV12-4,TRBJ2-1,NA,TGTGCCAGCAGTTCGCGACTAGTTGGCGAGTTCTTC,CASSSRLVGEFF
TRBD1,TRBV5-1,TRBJ1-2,once,TGCGCCAGCAGCCGGGACAGCCCTTATGGCTACACCTTC,CASSRDSPYGYTF
TRBD1,TRBV24-1,TRBJ1-1,NA,TGTGCCACCCCGGGAAGAAAGGGGGCTCGGGGCACTGAAGCTTTCTTT,CATPGRKGARGTEAFF
NA,TRBV28,TRBJ1-6,NA,TGTGCCAGCAGTCCCCCCGGGTTAGATTCACCCCTCCACTTT,CASSPPGLDSPLHF
TRBD2,TRBV3-1/TRBV3-2,TRBJ2-7,NA,TGTGCCAGCAGCCAAGTGGCTAGCGGGGCGTACGAGCAGTACTTC,CASSQVASGAYEQYF
TRBD2,TRBV18,TRBJ2-1,NA,TGTGCCAGCTCATCGACTAGCGGGAGTTACAATGAGCAGTTCTTC,CASSSTSGSYNEQFF
TRBD1,TRBV7-8,TRBJ1-6,NA,TGTGCCAGCAGCCTCACAGGGGGCCCTAATTCACCCCTCCACTTT,CASSLTGGPNSPLHF
TRBD1,TRBV10-2,TRBJ2-7,NA,TGCGCCAGCAGCCGGACAGGGGCGGCCTACGAGCAGTACTTC,CASSRTGAAYEQYF
TRBD2,TRBV27,TRBJ2-2,NA,TGTGCCAGCAGTTTGGCGGGAGACTCCCACACCGGGGAGCTGTTTTTT,CASSLAGDSHTGELFF
NA,TRBV15,TRBJ1-1,NA,TGTGCCACCAGCAGAGATGGGGGCAGACTCATGAACACTGAAGCTTTCTTT,CATSRDGGRLMNTEAFF
NA,TRBV3-1/TRBV3-2,TRBJ1-2,NA,TGTGCCAGCAGCCAAGATCTGGCGGTGAGGGGCTACACCTTC,CASSQDLAVRGYTF
TRBD1,TRBV29-1,TRBJ1-1,few,TGCAGCGTACACTCCAGGGGGATGAACACTGAAGCTTTCTTT,CSVHSRGMNTEAFF
TRBD2,TRBV6-2/TRBV6-3,TRBJ2-1,NA,TGTGCCAGCAGTTACAGCGGGGGGAAGTCCTACAATGAGCAGTTCTTC,CASSYSGGKSYNEQFF
NA,TRBV27,TRBJ2-7,few,TGTGCCAGCAGTTTTGGCCCACACTACGAGCAGTACTTC,CASSFGPHYEQYF
TRBD2,TRBV5-1,TRBJ2-2,NA,TGCGCCAGCAGCTCCCCGACTAGCGGGAGGCGCCGCGGGGAGCTGTTTTTT,CASSSPTSGRRRGELFF
NA,TRBV5-1,TRBJ2-5,NA,TGCGCCAGCAGCTTTGGCCACGGGGGAGAGACCCAGTACTTC,CASSFGHGGETQYF
TRBD2,TRBV28,TRBJ2-3,NA,TGTGCCAGCAGTTTTCCTCAACTAGCGGGAGACACAGATACGCAGTATTTT,CASSFPQLAGDTDTQYF
NA,TRBV7-9,TRBJ1-2,NA,TGTGCCAGCAGCTTAGCTACAGGGTACGGCTACACCTTC,CASSLATGYGYTF
NA,TRBV23-1,TRBJ2-7,NA,TGCGCCAGCAGTCAATCTTGTAACACCCCTCCATCGGGTAAGCAGTACTTC,CASSQSCNTPPSGKQYF
NA,TRBV30,TRBJ2-1,NA,TGTGCCCTGATAGCCGCGGGTGAGCAGTTCTTC,CALIAAGEQFF